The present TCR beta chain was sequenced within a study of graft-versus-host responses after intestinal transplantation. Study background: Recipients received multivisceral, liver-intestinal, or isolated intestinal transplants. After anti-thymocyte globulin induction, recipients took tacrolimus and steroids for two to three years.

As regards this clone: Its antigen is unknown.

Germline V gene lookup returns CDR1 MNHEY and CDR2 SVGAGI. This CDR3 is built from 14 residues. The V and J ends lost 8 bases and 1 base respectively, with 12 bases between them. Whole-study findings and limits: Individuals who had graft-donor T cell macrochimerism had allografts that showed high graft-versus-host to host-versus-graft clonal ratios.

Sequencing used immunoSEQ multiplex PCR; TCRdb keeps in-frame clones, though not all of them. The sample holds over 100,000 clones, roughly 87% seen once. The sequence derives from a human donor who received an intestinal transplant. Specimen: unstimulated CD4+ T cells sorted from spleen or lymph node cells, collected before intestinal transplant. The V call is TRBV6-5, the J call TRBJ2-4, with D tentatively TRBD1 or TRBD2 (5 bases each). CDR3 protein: CASRLRGAKNIQYF. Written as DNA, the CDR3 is TGTGCCAGCCGGCTGAGGGGTGCCAAAAACATTCAGTACTTC.